This TCR beta chain was captured in a study of blood T cell repertoires in COVID-19. Across the study: From T cells, B-cell-depleted T cells, or PBMCs came the material, which was cDNA or gDNA.

Study processing details: By means of reference gene primer amplification, nucleated cell counts were estimated. Libraries were prepared by immunoSEQ multiplex PCR; TCRdb keeps only in-frame clonotypes and omits some of them. D and trimming were read from the DNA, whereas the V and J calls and clone size are those reported in that table. The sample lists over 250,000 clones, 86% occurring once. The Seattle site enrolled patients during active infection and followed them longitudinally. This clonotype was obtained from a woman between 65 and 79 years old with COVID-19, enrolled during active disease. Sequencing was done on a sample of peripheral blood.

As DNA, the CDR3 is TGTGCCAGCAGCTGGGACAGGGGCAATTCACCCCTCCACTTT. Amino acids: CASSWDRGNSPLHF. V and J are TRBV7-2 and TRBJ1-6; 10 positions agree with TRBD1. With V trimmed by 4 bases and J by 7 bases, 1 base remained unmatched. This CDR3 contains 14 residues. Germline V lookup: CDR1 SGHTA, CDR2 FQGNSA.